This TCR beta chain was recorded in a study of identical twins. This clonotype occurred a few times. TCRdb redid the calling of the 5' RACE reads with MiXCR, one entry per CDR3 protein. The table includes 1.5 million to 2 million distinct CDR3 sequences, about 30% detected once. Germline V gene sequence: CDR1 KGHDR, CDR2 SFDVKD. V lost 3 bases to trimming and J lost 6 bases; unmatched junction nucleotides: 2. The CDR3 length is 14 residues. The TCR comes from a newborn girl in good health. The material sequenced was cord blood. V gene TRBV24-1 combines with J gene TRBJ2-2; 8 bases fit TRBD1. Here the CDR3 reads CATSDRTGSGELFF. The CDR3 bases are TGTGCCACCAGTGATCGGACAGGGTCCGGGGAGCTGTTTTTT.